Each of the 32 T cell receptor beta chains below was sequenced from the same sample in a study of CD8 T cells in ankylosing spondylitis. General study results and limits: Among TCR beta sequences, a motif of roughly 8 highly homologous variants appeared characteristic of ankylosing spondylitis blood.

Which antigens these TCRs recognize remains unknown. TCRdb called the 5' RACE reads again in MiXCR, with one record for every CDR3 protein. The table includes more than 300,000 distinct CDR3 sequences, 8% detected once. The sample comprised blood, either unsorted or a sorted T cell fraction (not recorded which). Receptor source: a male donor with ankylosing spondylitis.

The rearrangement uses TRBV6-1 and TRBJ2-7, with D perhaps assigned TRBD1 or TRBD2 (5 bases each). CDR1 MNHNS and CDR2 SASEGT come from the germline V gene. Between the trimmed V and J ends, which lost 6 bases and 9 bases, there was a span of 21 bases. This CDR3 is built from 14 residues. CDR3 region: CASRDGALPTRQYF. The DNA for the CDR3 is TGTGCCAGCAGGGACGGGGCTCTCCCTACGAGGCAGTACTTC.

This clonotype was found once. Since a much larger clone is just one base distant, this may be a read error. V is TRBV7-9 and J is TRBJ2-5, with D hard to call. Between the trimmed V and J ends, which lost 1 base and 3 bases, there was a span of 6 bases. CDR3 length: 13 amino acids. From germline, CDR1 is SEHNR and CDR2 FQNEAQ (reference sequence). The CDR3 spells CASSLGEEETQYF. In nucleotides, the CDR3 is TGTGCCAGCAGCTTAGGAGAGGAAGAGACCCAGTACTTC.

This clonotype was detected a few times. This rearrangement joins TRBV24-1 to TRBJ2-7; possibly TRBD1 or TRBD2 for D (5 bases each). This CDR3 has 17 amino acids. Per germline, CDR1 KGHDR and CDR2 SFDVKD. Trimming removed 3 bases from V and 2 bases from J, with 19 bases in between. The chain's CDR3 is CATSDGHRGGTTYEQYF. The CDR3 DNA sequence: TGTGCCACCAGTGATGGGCACCGGGGCGGAACAACCTACGAGCAGTACTTC.

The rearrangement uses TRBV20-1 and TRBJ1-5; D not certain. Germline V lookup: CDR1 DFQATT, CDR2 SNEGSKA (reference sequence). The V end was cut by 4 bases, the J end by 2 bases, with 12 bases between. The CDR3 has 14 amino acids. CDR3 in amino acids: CSATSSGRNQPQHF. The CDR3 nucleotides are TGCAGTGCTACTTCTAGCGGGCGCAATCAGCCCCAGCATTTT.

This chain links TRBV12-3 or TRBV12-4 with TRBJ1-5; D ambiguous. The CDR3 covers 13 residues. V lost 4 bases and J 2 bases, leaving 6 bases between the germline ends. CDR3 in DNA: TGTGCCAGCAGTTCCATGGGCAATCAGCCCCAGCATTTT. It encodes CASSSMGNQPQHF.

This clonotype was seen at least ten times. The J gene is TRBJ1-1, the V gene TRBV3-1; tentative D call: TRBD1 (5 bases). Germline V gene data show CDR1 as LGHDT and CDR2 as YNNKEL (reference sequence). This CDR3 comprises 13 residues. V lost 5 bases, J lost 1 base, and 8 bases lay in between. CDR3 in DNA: TGTGCCAGCAGCTGGGGGGGGAACACTGAAGCTTTCTTT. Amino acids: CASSWGGNTEAFF.

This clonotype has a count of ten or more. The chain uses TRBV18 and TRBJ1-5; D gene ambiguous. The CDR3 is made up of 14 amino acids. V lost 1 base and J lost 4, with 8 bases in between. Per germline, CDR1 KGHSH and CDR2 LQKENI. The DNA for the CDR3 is TGTGCCAGCTCACCACGTGAAGGGAATCAGCCCCAGCATTTT. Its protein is CASSPREGNQPQHF.

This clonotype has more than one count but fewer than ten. The CDR3, as DNA: TGCGCCAGCGTCAACCGGGACAGGGTAAGGTTTGAGCAGTTCTTC. Translation: CASVNRDRVRFEQFF. The chain recombines TRBV10-2 with TRBJ2-1; TRBD1 agrees at 9 bases. CDR1 and CDR2 from the germline V gene are WSHSY and SAAADI. V was clipped by 8 bases and J by 9 bases; unmatched bases: 14. This CDR3 spans 15 amino acids.

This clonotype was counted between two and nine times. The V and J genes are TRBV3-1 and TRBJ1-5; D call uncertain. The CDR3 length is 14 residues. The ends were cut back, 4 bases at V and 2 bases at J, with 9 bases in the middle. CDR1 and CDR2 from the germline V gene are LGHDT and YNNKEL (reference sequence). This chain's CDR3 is CASSPTAGNQPQHF. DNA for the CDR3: TGTGCCAGCAGCCCCACAGCGGGCAATCAGCCCCAGCATTTT.

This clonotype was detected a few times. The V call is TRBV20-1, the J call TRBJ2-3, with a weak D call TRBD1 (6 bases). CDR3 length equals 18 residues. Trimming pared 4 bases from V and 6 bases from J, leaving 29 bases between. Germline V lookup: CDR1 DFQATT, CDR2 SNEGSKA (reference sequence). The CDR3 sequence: CSANQEPLVGQFWDTQYF. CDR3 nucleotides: TGCAGTGCTAATCAAGAACCCCTGGTAGGACAGTTCTGGGATACGCAGTATTTT.

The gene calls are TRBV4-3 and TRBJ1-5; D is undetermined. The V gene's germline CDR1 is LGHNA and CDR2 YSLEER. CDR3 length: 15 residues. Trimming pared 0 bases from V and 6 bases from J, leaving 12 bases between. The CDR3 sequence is CASSQDRSPTQPQHF. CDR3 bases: TGCGCCAGCAGCCAAGATCGGTCCCCCACTCAGCCCCAGCATTTT.

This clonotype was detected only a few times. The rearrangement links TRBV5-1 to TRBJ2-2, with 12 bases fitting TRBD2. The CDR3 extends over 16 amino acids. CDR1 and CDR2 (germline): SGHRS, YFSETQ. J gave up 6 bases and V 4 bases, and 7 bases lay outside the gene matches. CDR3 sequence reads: CASSHTSGRNSGELFF. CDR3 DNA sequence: TGCGCCAGCAGCCATACTAGCGGGAGGAATTCCGGGGAGCTGTTTTTT.

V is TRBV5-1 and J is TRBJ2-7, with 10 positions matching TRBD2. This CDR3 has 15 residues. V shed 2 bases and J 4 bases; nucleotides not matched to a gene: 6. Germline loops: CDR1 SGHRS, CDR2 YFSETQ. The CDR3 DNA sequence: TGCGCCAGCAGCTTTTCTAGCGGGAGAGTATACGAGCAGTACTTC. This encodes CASSFSSGRVYEQYF. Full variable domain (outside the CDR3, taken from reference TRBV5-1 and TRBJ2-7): KAGVTQTPRYLIKTRGQQVTLSCSPISGHRSVSWYQQTPGQGLQFLFEYFSETQRNKGNFPGRFSGRQFSNSRSEMNVSTLELGDSALYLCASSFSSGRVYEQYFGPGTRLTVT.

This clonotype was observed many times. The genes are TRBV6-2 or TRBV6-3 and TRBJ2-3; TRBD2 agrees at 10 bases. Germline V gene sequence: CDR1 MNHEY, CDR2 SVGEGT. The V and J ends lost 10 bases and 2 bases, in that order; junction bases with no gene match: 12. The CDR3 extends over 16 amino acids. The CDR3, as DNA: TGTGCCACCATTGAAGCGGGAGGGGACCTCACAGATACGCAGTATTTT. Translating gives CATIEAGGDLTDTQYF.

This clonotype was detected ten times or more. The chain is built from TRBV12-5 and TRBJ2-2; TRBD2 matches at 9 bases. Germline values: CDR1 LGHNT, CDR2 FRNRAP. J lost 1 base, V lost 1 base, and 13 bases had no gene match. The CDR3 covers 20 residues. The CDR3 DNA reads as TGTGCTAGTGGTTTGGCTCGGTTTGAAGCGGGAGGCGGGAACACCGGGGAGCTGTTTTTT. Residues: CASGLARFEAGGGNTGELFF.

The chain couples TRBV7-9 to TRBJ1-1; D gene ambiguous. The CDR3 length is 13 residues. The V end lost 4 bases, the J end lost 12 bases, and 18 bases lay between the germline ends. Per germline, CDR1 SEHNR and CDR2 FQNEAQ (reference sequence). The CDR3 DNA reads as TGTGCCAGCAGCTCGCGGTTCCCCGCGGGATCTTTCTTT. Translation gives CASSSRFPAGSFF. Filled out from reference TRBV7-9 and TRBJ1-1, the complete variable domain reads DTGVSQNPRHKITKRGQNVTFRCDPISEHNRLYWYRQTLGQGPEFLTYFQNEAQLEKSRLLSDRFSAERPKGSFSTLEIQRTEQGDSAMYLCASSSRFPAGSFFGQGTRLTVV.

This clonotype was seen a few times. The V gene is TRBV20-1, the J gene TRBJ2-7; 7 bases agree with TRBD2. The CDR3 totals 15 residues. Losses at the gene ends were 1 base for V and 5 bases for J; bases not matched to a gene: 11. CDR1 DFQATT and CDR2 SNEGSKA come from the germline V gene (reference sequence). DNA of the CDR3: TGCAGTGCTAGAGCCTTAGCCGGGAGGATGAACGAGCAGTACTTC. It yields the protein CSARALAGRMNEQYF.

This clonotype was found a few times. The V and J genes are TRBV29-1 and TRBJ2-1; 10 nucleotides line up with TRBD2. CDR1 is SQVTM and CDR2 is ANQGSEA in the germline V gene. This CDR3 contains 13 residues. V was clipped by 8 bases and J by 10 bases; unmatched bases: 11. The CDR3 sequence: CSTSGTSVREQFF. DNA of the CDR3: TGCAGCACCTCCGGGACTAGCGTCCGAGAGCAGTTCTTC.

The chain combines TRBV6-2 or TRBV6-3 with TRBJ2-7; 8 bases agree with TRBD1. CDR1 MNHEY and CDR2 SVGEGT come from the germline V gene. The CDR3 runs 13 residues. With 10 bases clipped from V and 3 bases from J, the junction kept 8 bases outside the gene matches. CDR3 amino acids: CAIQGANHYEQYF. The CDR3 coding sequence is TGTGCCATCCAGGGGGCCAATCACTACGAGCAGTACTTC.

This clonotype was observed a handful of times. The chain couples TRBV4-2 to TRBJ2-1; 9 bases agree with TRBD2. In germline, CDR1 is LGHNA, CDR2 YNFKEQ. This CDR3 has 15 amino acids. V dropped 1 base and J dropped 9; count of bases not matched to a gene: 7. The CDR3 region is CASSQGGGRATEQFF. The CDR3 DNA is TGTGCCAGCAGCCAAGGTGGCGGGAGGGCCACTGAGCAGTTCTTC.

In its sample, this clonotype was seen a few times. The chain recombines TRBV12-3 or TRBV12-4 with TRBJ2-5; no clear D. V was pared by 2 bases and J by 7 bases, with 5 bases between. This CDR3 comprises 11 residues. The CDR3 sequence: CASSLIRTQYF. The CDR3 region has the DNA TGTGCCAGCAGTTTAATTAGGACCCAGTACTTC.

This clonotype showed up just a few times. The CDR3 nucleotides read TGTGCCTGGAGTGTACGGGCGACCGTGTCGATAGAGACCCAGTACTTC. Translating it yields CAWSVRATVSIETQYF. The chain couples TRBV30 to TRBJ2-5; D not certain. The CDR3 consists of 16 residues. The germline V and J ends were trimmed by 0 bases and 4 bases, with 18 bases remaining between them. Germline loops: CDR1 GTSNPN, CDR2 SVGIG (reference sequence). Combining the CDR3 with reference TRBV30 and TRBJ2-5 gives the whole variable domain SQTIHQWPATLVQPVGSPLSLECTVEGTSNPNLYWYRQAAGRGLQLLFYSVGIGQISSEVPQNLSASRPQDRQFILSSKKLLLSDSGFYLCAWSVRATVSIETQYFGPGTRLLVL.

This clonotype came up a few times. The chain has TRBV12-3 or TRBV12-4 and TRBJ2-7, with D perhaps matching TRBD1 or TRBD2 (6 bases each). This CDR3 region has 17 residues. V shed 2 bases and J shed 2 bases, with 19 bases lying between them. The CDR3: CASSLNVGGGAPYEQYF. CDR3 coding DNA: TGTGCCAGCAGTTTAAATGTTGGGGGCGGGGCCCCCTACGAGCAGTACTTC.

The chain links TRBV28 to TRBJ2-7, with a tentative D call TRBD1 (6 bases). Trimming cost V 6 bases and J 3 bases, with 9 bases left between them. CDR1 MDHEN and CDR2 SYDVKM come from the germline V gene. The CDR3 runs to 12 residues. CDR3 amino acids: CASSRDNYEQYF. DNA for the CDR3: TGTGCCAGCAGCAGGGACAACTACGAGCAGTACTTC.

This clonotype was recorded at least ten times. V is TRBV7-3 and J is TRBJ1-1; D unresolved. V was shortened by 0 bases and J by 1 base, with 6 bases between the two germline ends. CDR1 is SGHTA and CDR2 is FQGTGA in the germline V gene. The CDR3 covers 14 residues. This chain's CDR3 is CASSLTAGNTEAFF. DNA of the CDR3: TGTGCCAGCAGCTTAACGGCAGGGAACACTGAAGCTTTCTTT.

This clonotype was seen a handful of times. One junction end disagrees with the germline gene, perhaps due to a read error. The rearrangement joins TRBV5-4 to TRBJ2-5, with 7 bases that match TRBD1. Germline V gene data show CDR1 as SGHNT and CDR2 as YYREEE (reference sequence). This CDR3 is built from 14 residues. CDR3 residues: CASSPGTDHETQYF. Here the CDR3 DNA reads TGTGCCAGCAGCCCAGGGACAGACCACGAGACCCAGTACTTC.

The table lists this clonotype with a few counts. This chain's CDR3 is CASRQGAKGGYTF. In DNA, the CDR3 is TGTGCCAGCAGACAGGGGGCGAAGGGTGGCTACACCTTC. The rearrangement joins TRBV27 to TRBJ1-2; TRBD1 matches at 9 bases. V was clipped by 6 bases and J by 7 bases; unmatched bases: 6. The CDR3 has 13 amino acids. The V gene's germline CDR1 is MNHEY and CDR2 SMNVEV (reference sequence).

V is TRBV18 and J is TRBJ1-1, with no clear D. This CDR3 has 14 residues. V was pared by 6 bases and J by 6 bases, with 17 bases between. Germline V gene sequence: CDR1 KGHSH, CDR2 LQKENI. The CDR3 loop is CASSRDLKGAEAFF. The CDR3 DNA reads TGTGCCAGCTCCCGCGACCTCAAAGGCGCTGAAGCTTTCTTT.

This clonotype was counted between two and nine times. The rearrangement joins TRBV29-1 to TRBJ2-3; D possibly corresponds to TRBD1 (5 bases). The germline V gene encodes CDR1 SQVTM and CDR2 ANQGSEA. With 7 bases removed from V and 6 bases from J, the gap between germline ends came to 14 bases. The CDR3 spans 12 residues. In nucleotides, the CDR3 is TGCAGCGCAAACCGCCAGGGTGATACGCAGTATTTT. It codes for CSANRQGDTQYF.

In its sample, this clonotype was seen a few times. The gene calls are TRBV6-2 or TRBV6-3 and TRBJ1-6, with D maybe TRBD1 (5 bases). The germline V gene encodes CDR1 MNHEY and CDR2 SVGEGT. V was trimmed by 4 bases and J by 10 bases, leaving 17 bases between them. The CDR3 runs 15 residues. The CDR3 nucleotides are TGTGCCAGCAGTTTCAGGGCCCTTTCTATCTCACCCCTCCACTTT. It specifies CASSFRALSISPLHF.

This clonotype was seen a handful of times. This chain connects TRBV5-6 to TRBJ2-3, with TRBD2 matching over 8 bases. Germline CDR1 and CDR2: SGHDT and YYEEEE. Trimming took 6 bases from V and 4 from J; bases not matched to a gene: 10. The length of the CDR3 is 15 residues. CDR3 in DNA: TGTGCCAGCACCACCAGCGGGGGCCTTGCAGATACGCAGTATTTT. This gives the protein CASTTSGGLADTQYF.

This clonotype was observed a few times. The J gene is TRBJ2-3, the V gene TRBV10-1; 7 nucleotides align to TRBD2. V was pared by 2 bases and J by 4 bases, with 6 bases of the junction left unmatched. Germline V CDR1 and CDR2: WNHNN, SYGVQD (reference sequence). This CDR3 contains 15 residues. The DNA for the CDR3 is TGCGCCAGCAGTGAGGCTAGCGGTCCGTCAGATACGCAGTATTTT. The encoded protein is CASSEASGPSDTQYF.